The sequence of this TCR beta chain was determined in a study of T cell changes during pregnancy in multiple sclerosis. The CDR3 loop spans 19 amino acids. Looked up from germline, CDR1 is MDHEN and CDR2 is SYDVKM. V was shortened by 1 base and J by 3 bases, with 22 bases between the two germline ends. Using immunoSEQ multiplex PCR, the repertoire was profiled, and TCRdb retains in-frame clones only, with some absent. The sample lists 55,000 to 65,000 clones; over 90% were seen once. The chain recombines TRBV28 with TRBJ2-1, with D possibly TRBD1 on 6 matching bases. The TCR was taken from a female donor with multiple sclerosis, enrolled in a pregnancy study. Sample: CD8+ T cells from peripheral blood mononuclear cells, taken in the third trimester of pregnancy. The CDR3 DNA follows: TGTGCCAGCAGTTTATTTGGTGGAGGCCCGGGACAAGGCTACAATGAGCAGTTCTTC. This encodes CASSLFGGGPGQGYNEQFF.